This T cell receptor (beta chain) is drawn from a study of T cells in Graves' hyperthyroidism and ophthalmopathy. Study-wide results and limits: A model of 13 V-J pairs discriminated ophthalmopathy from stable hyperthyroidism.

Trimming took 0 bases from V and 15 from J; bases not matched to a gene: 2. Germline CDR1 is MNHEY and CDR2 is SVGEGT. This CDR3 region has 13 residues. A remark on this clonotype: Its cognate antigen is unknown.

The study based diagnoses on clinical symptoms, serum thyroxine and TRAb, thyroid ultrasound and orbital computed tomography. It was RNA transcripts that yielded the amplified TCR beta CDR3 regions. The HTBI primer set drove a first-round RT-PCR of the TCR CDR3. In TCRdb, the multiplex PCR reads were re-called with MiXCR into one record per CDR3 protein. The sample lists approximately 640,000 distinct CDR3 sequences, under 20% occurring once. The specimen sequenced was blood. This sequence originates from a woman younger than 45 with Graves' hyperthyroidism. The J gene is TRBJ1-6, the V gene TRBV6-2 or TRBV6-3, with 10 bases fitting TRBD1. The CDR3 DNA reads as TGTGCCAGCAGTTACTCGCGGGACAGGGGCCTCCACTTT. The encoded protein is CASSYSRDRGLHF.